This TCR beta chain was recovered during a study of radiotherapy plus CTLA-4 blockade in lung cancer (dated by TCRdb to the late 2010s). About the full investigation: Objective responses occurred in more than 15% of enrolled patients, and 31% achieved disease control.

As regards this clone: The antigen it recognizes is unknown. Within one base of it there is no much larger clone, and no base qualities were kept.

Results and caveats for the whole study, not just this receptor: After treatment with radiotherapy and ipilimumab, TCR clones that came from tumors expanded in the peripheral blood. The strongest predictors of response were reported to be early dynamic shifts in blood T cell clones along with a rise in serum interferon-beta following radiation.

Receptor amplification or capture employed the immunoSEQ multiplex PCR assay. Not all clones reach the TCRdb copy of this immuneACCESS table, which keeps in-frame sequences only. Checked studies attribute under half of the gap to unresolved V genes and leave the rest unexplained. The sample table lists tens of thousands of clones, more than 85% of them with a count of one. 16% of the sample goes to the ten largest clones. The CDR3 spans 16 residues, from the cysteine through the phenylalanine. The CDR3 DNA has 48 bases and is translated from base 1. CDR1 and CDR2 (SGHRS, YFSETQ) derive from the germline V gene. V is trimmed back by 4 bases and J by 4 bases, and the junction contains 10 bases that no gene match accounts for. The study evaluated CTLA-4 blockade (ipilimumab) given together with focal radiation therapy in patients who had chemo-refractory metastatic non-small-cell lung cancer.

This chain joins TRBV5-1 to TRBJ1-4, with TRBD1 matching 7 junction bases. Sample: peripheral blood, taken from a patient treated with radiotherapy plus ipilimumab. The TCR originated in a human donor with non-small cell lung cancer that progressed on radiotherapy plus ipilimumab. The nucleotide sequence reads TGCGCCAGCAGCGGTACCCCGGGACAGCTTAATGAAAAACTGTTTTTT. The translation is CASSGTPGQLNEKLFF.